This T cell receptor beta chain was identified during a study of CD4 and CD8 cells across lung adenocarcinoma regions. The germline V and J ends were trimmed by 7 bases and 1 base, with 15 bases remaining between them. Germline assignment: CDR1 MNHNS and CDR2 SASEGT. The CDR3 has 15 residues. TCRdb re-analysed the PCR reads in MiXCR, keeping a single row per CDR3 protein. The table lists 9,500 to 11,000 distinct CDR3 sequences, roughly three fifths of them singletons, with about nine tenths in the top ten. This clonotype was sampled from a male donor with lung adenocarcinoma. The CD4 and CD8 labels of this study may be unreliable. Sequencing used CD8+ T cells from the margin of a lung tumor. The chain recombines TRBV6-1 with TRBJ2-3, with D maybe TRBD2 (6 bases). As DNA, the CDR3 is TGTGCCAGCAAAGCAGCTATAGCGGGCACAGATACGCAGTATTTT. It is translated as CASKAAIAGTDTQYF.